Shown below are 27 T cell receptor beta chains from a single sample sequenced in a study of blood T cells in healthy people across ages. The authors ran a second PCR of 7 to 11 cycles using a sample-barcoded 5' primer and a J-beta primer mix. In TCRdb, the 5' RACE reads were re-called with MiXCR into one record per CDR3 protein. The table includes 850,000 to 1,300,000 distinct CDR3 sequences, 40% to 55% detected once. Source material: blood. All receptors derive from a woman aged 55-75 years in good health.

The rearrangement links TRBV25-1 to TRBJ2-3; TRBD2 matches 8 bases. After removal of 5 bases from V and 4 bases from J, the junction contained 8 bases not matched to a gene. This CDR3 spans 15 amino acids. The germline V gene has CDR1 MGHDK and CDR2 SYGVNS. CDR3 bases: TGTGCCAGCAGTATCGGCGGGGGGCAGGCAGATACGCAGTATTTT. Translated: CASSIGGGQADTQYF.

This clonotype has more than one count but fewer than ten. In DNA form, the CDR3 reads TGTGCCAGCAGCTTAGGAGCGGGAGGGCCTCTTGGGGAGCAGTTCTTC. Amino acid sequence: CASSLGAGGPLGEQFF. This chain connects TRBV11-1 to TRBJ2-1, with TRBD2 matching over 10 bases. This CDR3 is built from 16 residues. Looked up from germline, CDR1 is SGHAT and CDR2 is FQDESV (reference sequence). J gave up 10 bases and V 1 base, and 10 bases lay outside the gene matches. Together with reference TRBV11-1 and TRBJ2-1, the CDR3 gives the full variable domain: EAEVAQSPRYKITEKSQAVAFWCDPISGHATLYWYRQILGQGPELLVQFQDESVVDDSQLPKDRFSAERLKGVDSTLKIQPAELGDSAMYLCASSLGAGGPLGEQFFGPGTRLTVL.

In this sample, this clonotype turned up once. J is TRBJ2-1 and V is TRBV7-2; D gene unclear. Between the trimmed V and J ends, which lost 5 bases and 13 bases, there was a span of 18 bases. The germline V gene encodes CDR1 SGHTA and CDR2 FQGNSA. The CDR3 has 13 amino acids. The CDR3 here is CASSHRVVETQFF. For the CDR3, the DNA is TGTGCCAGCAGCCATAGGGTAGTGGAGACCCAGTTCTTC.

This clonotype has more than one count but fewer than ten. The rearrangement uses TRBV20-1 and TRBJ2-5, with 10 bases matching TRBD1. The end of the DNA aligns better with TRBJ2-7, so the J call may be wrong. This CDR3 is 12 amino acids long. Germline V gene data show CDR1 as DFQATT and CDR2 as SNEGSKA (reference sequence). As DNA, the CDR3 is TGCAGTGCTAGGGACAGGGGGACCGAGCAGTACTTC. Its translation is CSARDRGTEQYF.

In this sample, this clonotype turned up a few times. The gene calls are TRBV14 and TRBJ1-2; D is ambiguous. The germline CDR1 and CDR2 sequences are SGHDN and FVKESK. The CDR3 loop spans 13 amino acids. With 5 bases removed from V and 6 bases from J, the gap between germline ends came to 13 bases. CDR3 DNA: TGTGCCAGCAGCTCATGGAGACCCGATGGCTACACCTTC. It encodes CASSSWRPDGYTF.

V and J are TRBV4-1 and TRBJ2-4; D is unclear. In germline, CDR1 is MGHRA, CDR2 YSYEKL. The germline V and J ends were trimmed by 3 bases and 0 bases, with 12 bases remaining between them. This CDR3 region has 16 residues. DNA for the CDR3: TGCGCCAGCAGCCATGGGTTGGGTTCAGCCAAAAACATTCAGTACTTC. Its protein product is CASSHGLGSAKNIQYF.

This chain links TRBV15 with TRBJ2-7; 8 nucleotides match TRBD1. Germline V gene sequence: CDR1 LNHNV, CDR2 YYDKDF (reference sequence). J was trimmed by 4 bases and V by 0 bases; bases with no gene match: 8. There are 16 residues in the CDR3. The chain's CDR3 is CATSRDVETGAYEQYF. In DNA form, the CDR3 reads TGTGCCACCAGCAGAGATGTTGAGACAGGGGCGTACGAGCAGTACTTC.

The V gene is TRBV6-2 or TRBV6-3, the J gene TRBJ2-3; D is undetermined. V lost 2 bases and J lost 4, with 16 bases in between. Germline lookup yields CDR1 MNHEY and CDR2 SVGEGT. The CDR3 has 16 amino acids. CDR3 in amino acids: CASSYDISSTADTQYF. The DNA of the CDR3 is TGTGCCAGCAGTTACGATATTAGCTCAACGGCAGATACGCAGTATTTT.

The rearrangement links TRBV20-1 to TRBJ2-7; D is ambiguous. Trimming pared 1 base from V and 0 bases from J, leaving 10 bases between. The CDR3 spans 14 residues. Germline lookup yields CDR1 DFQATT and CDR2 SNEGSKA (reference sequence). In DNA form, the CDR3 reads TGCAGTGCTAGAGGTCCGGAGTTCTCCTACGAGCAGTACTTC. Its protein is CSARGPEFSYEQYF.

The J gene is TRBJ2-7, the V gene TRBV10-3, with D perhaps being TRBD1 or TRBD2 (6 bases each). The length of the CDR3 is 13 residues. Germline values: CDR1 ENHRY, CDR2 SYGVKD. V dropped 4 bases and J dropped 3 bases, with 10 bases sitting between them. DNA for the CDR3: TGTGCCATCAGTGGGGGGGCGGTCTACGAGCAGTACTTC. The encoded protein is CAISGGAVYEQYF.

The V call is TRBV29-1, the J call TRBJ2-5; D is possibly TRBD1 or TRBD2 (5 bases each). This CDR3 region has 14 residues. Trimming removed 6 bases at V and 4 bases at J, with 18 bases between. Per the germline V gene, CDR1 is SQVTM and CDR2 is ANQGSEA. In nucleotides, the CDR3 is TGCAGCGTGGGGGTCGGCTCCGGCGCAGAGACCCAGTACTTC. The encoded protein is CSVGVGSGAETQYF.

This rearrangement joins TRBV28 to TRBJ1-1; D is unclear. V was trimmed by 7 bases and J by 0 bases, leaving 12 bases between them. The germline V gene encodes CDR1 MDHEN and CDR2 SYDVKM. The CDR3 runs to 14 residues. In DNA, the CDR3 is TGTGCCAGCAACCGGAGGGTAATGAACACTGAAGCTTTCTTT. Protein sequence: CASNRRVMNTEAFF.

This clonotype has only a few counts. This CDR3 reads CASSQEGHKDEQYF. The CDR3 coding sequence is TGTGCCAGCAGCCAAGAAGGGCACAAGGACGAGCAGTACTTC. The J gene is TRBJ2-7, the V gene TRBV3-1; D is ambiguous. The CDR3 runs 14 residues. Deletions cut 0 bases from V and 5 bases from J, with 11 bases between. CDR1 and CDR2 from the germline V gene are LGHDT and YNNKEL (reference sequence).

The gene calls are TRBV9 and TRBJ2-7, with 11 positions matching TRBD2. Germline V gene sequence: CDR1 SGDLS, CDR2 YYNGEE. CDR3 length: 16 amino acids. V lost 0 bases, J lost 2 bases, and 4 bases stayed unmatched. The CDR3 DNA is TGTGCCAGCAGCGTAGGAGCGACTAGCGGGACCTACGAGCAGTACTTC. Translating it yields CASSVGATSGTYEQYF.

This clonotype came up a few times. The chain is built from TRBV2 and TRBJ2-1; 7 positions match TRBD2. The CDR3 length is 14 residues. Germline CDR1 SNHLY, CDR2 FYNNEI. Trimming took 6 bases from V and 7 from J; bases not matched to a gene: 9. This CDR3 reads CASRMDGRWNEQFF. In DNA, the CDR3 is TGTGCCAGCAGGATGGACGGGAGGTGGAATGAGCAGTTCTTC.

The chain employs TRBV7-2 and TRBJ1-5, with a weak D call TRBD1 (6 bases). CDR3 length equals 15 residues. The germline V gene has CDR1 SGHTA and CDR2 FQGNSA. The V end lost 5 bases, the J end lost 7 bases, and 18 bases lay between the germline ends. The CDR3 loop reads CASSPSGTRGQPQHF. The CDR3 DNA follows: TGTGCCAGCAGCCCCAGTGGGACAAGGGGGCAGCCCCAGCATTTT.

The chain uses TRBV7-2 and TRBJ2-5; 10 bases are a match to TRBD2. The J call is doubtful: the DNA matches TRBJ2-7 better. The CDR3 sequence is 17 residues long. Germline-derived CDR1 and CDR2 are SGHTA and FQGNSA. The CDR3 is CASSSRTGASGSYEQYF. The CDR3, as DNA: TGTGCCAGCAGCTCTCGAACTGGGGCTAGCGGGAGTTACGAGCAGTACTTC.

V is TRBV2 and J is TRBJ2-6; D may be TRBD1 (5 bases). V lost 5 bases and J lost 2, with 13 bases in between. CDR1 is SNHLY, CDR2 FYNNEI, per germline. This CDR3 has 16 amino acids. The CDR3 reads CASSQVRAPGANVLTF. CDR3 sequence (DNA): TGTGCCAGCAGTCAGGTCAGGGCCCCTGGGGCCAACGTCCTGACTTTC.

The chain couples TRBV28 to TRBJ1-5; 9 bases are shared with TRBD1. The ends lost 8 bases at V and 0 bases at J; junction bases unmatched: 8. The CDR3 runs 16 residues. Germline lookup yields CDR1 MDHEN and CDR2 SYDVKM. The CDR3 protein is CASGPATGGSNQPQHF. CDR3 DNA: TGTGCCAGCGGTCCCGCGACAGGGGGTAGCAATCAGCCCCAGCATTTT.

The table lists this clonotype with a few counts. The chain couples TRBV6-2 or TRBV6-3 to TRBJ2-7; no firm D call. Germline V CDR1 and CDR2: MNHEY, SVGEGT. The CDR3 loop spans 12 amino acids. Trimming took 6 bases from V and 6 from J, leaving 12 bases between them. CDR3 residues: CASSTHKSEQYF. In DNA form, the CDR3 reads TGTGCCAGCAGCACCCACAAGTCCGAGCAGTACTTC.

V usage is TRBV20-1 and J usage is TRBJ1-1, with D perhaps matching TRBD1 (5 bases). Germline-derived CDR1 and CDR2 are DFQATT and SNEGSKA (reference sequence). CDR3 size: 13 residues. Trimming shortened V by 0 bases and J by 5 bases, and 10 bases separated the two germline ends. The CDR3 DNA sequence: TGCAGTGCTAGAGATAGGACACGGACTGAAGCTTTCTTT. Translating it yields CSARDRTRTEAFF.

This chain links TRBV4-2 with TRBJ1-4, with unresolved D. Between the trimmed V and J ends, which lost 1 base and 5 bases, there was a span of 11 bases. This CDR3 comprises 15 residues. The germline CDR1 and CDR2 sequences are LGHNA and YNFKEQ. For the CDR3, the DNA is TGTGCCAGCAGCCAAGGTTCGGAGCCCAATGAAAAACTGTTTTTT. It is translated as CASSQGSEPNEKLFF.

The rearrangement uses TRBV5-1 and TRBJ2-1; 7 nucleotides align to TRBD1. V lost 3 bases to trimming and J lost 2 bases; unmatched junction nucleotides: 5. This CDR3 spans 15 amino acids. Germline V lookup: CDR1 SGHRS, CDR2 YFSETQ. The chain's CDR3 is CASSSHRGPYNEQFF. CDR3 nucleotides: TGCGCCAGCAGCTCACACAGGGGTCCCTACAATGAGCAGTTCTTC.

The chain links TRBV6-6 to TRBJ2-1, with a possible D match to TRBD1 (6 bases). Germline values: CDR1 MNHNY, CDR2 SVGAGI (reference sequence). The CDR3 has 12 amino acids. Trimming left V 11 bases short and J 5 bases short, with 13 bases between. CDR3 in DNA: TGTGCCGTACAGGGTAGCGACAATGAGCAGTTCTTC. Translated, it gives CAVQGSDNEQFF.

This chain links TRBV12-3 or TRBV12-4 with TRBJ2-5; a weak D match, TRBD2 (7 bases). With the DNA end fitting TRBJ2-7 better, the J assignment may be wrong. CDR3 size: 15 residues. This CDR3 reads CASSLAQGRAYEQYF. As DNA, the CDR3 is TGTGCCAGCAGTTTAGCGCAGGGGAGGGCCTACGAGCAGTACTTC.

V gene TRBV5-1 combines with J gene TRBJ2-7, with a tentative D call TRBD1 (6 bases). The germline CDR1 and CDR2 sequences are SGHRS and YFSETQ. Trimming stripped 2 bases from V and 2 bases from J, with 17 bases between. This CDR3 spans 16 amino acids. DNA for the CDR3: TGCGCCAGCAGCTTCCTAACAGGGTTCGGGGCCTACGAGCAGTACTTC. Its protein product is CASSFLTGFGAYEQYF.

This sequence joins TRBV10-3 and TRBJ2-1; tentative D call: TRBD1 (5 bases). The CDR3 extends over 13 amino acids. The V gene's germline CDR1 is ENHRY and CDR2 SYGVKD. Trimming removed 4 bases from V and 7 bases from J, with 11 bases in between. This CDR3 reads CAISGRQGNEQFF. The CDR3 DNA follows: TGTGCCATCAGTGGTAGGCAGGGAAATGAGCAGTTCTTC.